This TCR beta chain was sequenced during a study of CD8 T cells in ankylosing spondylitis. A quantitative 5'-RACE method, one with molecular barcodes, was used to make TCR beta libraries. Each CDR3 protein is one row after TCRdb ran MiXCR on the 5' RACE reads. The sample yields roughly 25,000 distinct CDR3 sequences, about 15% seen once. This clonotype showed up just a few times. Sequenced sample: blood. This sequence originates from a male donor with ankylosing spondylitis or in good health (not recorded which).

CDR3 in DNA: TGTGCCAGCAGTGCCCCCCCAGGGATGAACACTGAAGCTTTCTTT. Translation gives CASSAPPGMNTEAFF. The chain has TRBV28 and TRBJ1-1, with D possibly TRBD1 on 5 matching bases. CDR3 size: 15 residues. CDR1 is MDHEN, CDR2 SYDVKM, per germline. V lost 5 bases, J lost 0 bases, and 13 bases lay in between. The variable domain in full, with the rest retrieved from reference TRBV28 and TRBJ1-1, is DVKVTQSSRYLVKRTGEKVFLECVQDMDHENMFWYRQDPGLGLRLIYFSYDVKMKEKGDIPEGYSVSREKKERFSLILESASTNQTSMYLCASSAPPGMNTEAFFGQGTRLTVV.